A single sample gave rise to the 31 T cell receptor beta chains below, sequenced in a study of blood T cell repertoires in COVID-19. TCRdb's table, derived via immunoSEQ multiplex PCR, lists solely in-frame clones and lacks some. The table includes about 490,000 clones, approximately 85% detected once. Sequencing input: peripheral blood. All receptors come from a human donor in a cohort sampled during active COVID-19.

This chain links TRBV28 with TRBJ2-7; TRBD1 might be the D (6 bases). Germline CDR1 and CDR2: MDHEN and SYDVKM. This CDR3 region has 14 residues. The V end lost 3 bases, the J end lost 1 base, and 10 bases lay between the germline ends. For the CDR3, the DNA is TGTGCCAGCAGTTTTTGGCAGGGGTCCTACGAGCAGTACTTC. This encodes CASSFWQGSYEQYF.

This CDR3 reads CASSQDFRIGRETDTQYF. The CDR3 region has the DNA TGCGCCAGCAGCCAAGATTTCCGGATAGGCAGGGAAACAGATACGCAGTATTTT. The chain carries TRBV4-3 and TRBJ2-3; TRBD1 might be the D (5 bases). Per germline, CDR1 LGHNA and CDR2 YSLEER. This CDR3 is built from 18 residues. Trimming stripped 0 bases from V and 3 bases from J, with 19 bases between.

The rearrangement joins TRBV27 to TRBJ2-5; perhaps TRBD1 as D (5 bases). The CDR3 is 15 amino acids. The V gene's germline CDR1 is MNHEY and CDR2 SMNVEV (reference sequence). With 5 bases removed from V and 4 bases from J, the gap between germline ends came to 17 bases. CDR3 DNA: TGTGCCAGCAGTCTTGCAGGGTGGGAAGGAGAGACCCAGTACTTC. Amino acids: CASSLAGWEGETQYF.

The V and J genes are TRBV28 and TRBJ2-7, with 7 bases that match TRBD1. The germline V gene encodes CDR1 MDHEN and CDR2 SYDVKM. The V and J ends lost 6 bases and 7 bases, in that order; junction bases with no gene match: 9. The CDR3 length is 13 residues. CDR3 nucleotides: TGTGCCAGCAGCATAAACAGGGGCCGGGAGCAGTACTTC. As protein: CASSINRGREQYF.

This clone showed up just once. V and J are TRBV25-1 and TRBJ2-2; a possible D gene is TRBD2 (7 bases). The CDR3 totals 17 residues. CDR1 is MGHDK and CDR2 is SYGVNS in the germline V gene. V lost 2 bases to trimming and J lost 6 bases, with 19 bases between them. The CDR3 protein is CASSEPWGGRSPGELFF. The CDR3, as DNA: TGTGCCAGCAGTGAACCATGGGGGGGGCGCTCCCCCGGGGAGCTGTTTTTT.

Notes on this clone: One end of the junction does not line up with germline, which may come from a read error. The chain couples TRBV2 to TRBJ1-1; TRBD1 matches at 8 bases. The CDR3 sequence is 11 residues long. Germline V gene lookup returns CDR1 SNHLY and CDR2 FYNNEI. CDR3 protein: CASSADRGRIF. CDR3 coding DNA: TGTGCCAGCAGCGCTGACAGGGGACGGATCTTT.

This rearrangement joins TRBV15 to TRBJ2-7; 8 bases line up with TRBD1. With 1 base clipped from V and 3 bases from J, the junction kept 11 bases outside the gene matches. The germline V gene has CDR1 LNHNV and CDR2 YYDKDF (reference sequence). CDR3 size: 17 residues. In DNA, the CDR3 is TGTGCCACCAGCAGAGCTGGAGGGGACAGGATACTCTACGAGCAGTACTTC. Encoded protein: CATSRAGGDRILYEQYF.

The chain links TRBV30 to TRBJ1-1, with D hard to call. Trimming stripped 0 bases from V and 0 bases from J, with 5 bases between. Germline V lookup: CDR1 GTSNPN, CDR2 SVGIG (reference sequence). The CDR3 has 13 amino acids. The CDR3 is CAWSVQLNTEAFF. The CDR3 nucleotides are TGTGCCTGGAGTGTCCAGTTGAACACTGAAGCTTTCTTT.

The genes are TRBV19 and TRBJ2-7; the D gene is possibly TRBD2 (6 bases). The CDR3 contains 15 residues. Trimming removed 0 bases from V and 1 base from J, with 10 bases in between. Germline CDR1 and CDR2: LNHDA and SQIVND (reference sequence). CDR3 DNA: TGTGCCAGTAGTATAGAGGGGGGACGGTCCTACGAGCAGTACTTC. Protein product: CASSIEGGRSYEQYF.

The V gene is TRBV9, the J gene TRBJ2-1; no clear D. Germline V gene lookup returns CDR1 SGDLS and CDR2 YYNGEE. This CDR3 has 13 residues. V was trimmed by 4 bases and J by 10 bases, leaving 15 bases between them. The CDR3 nucleotides read TGTGCCAGCAGCAAAAGACTTAACTGGGAGCAGTTCTTC. This codes for CASSKRLNWEQFF.

V is TRBV7-3 and J is TRBJ1-6; 7 nucleotides agree with TRBD1. V dropped 8 bases and J dropped 8; count of bases not matched to a gene: 9. CDR1 and CDR2 (germline): SGHTA, FQGTGA. The CDR3 contains 14 residues. The CDR3 region is CASQKRTGHSPLHF. CDR3 DNA: TGTGCCAGCCAAAAACGGACAGGACATTCACCCCTCCACTTT. Filled out from reference TRBV7-3 and TRBJ1-6, the complete variable domain reads GAGVSQTPSNKVTEKGKYVELRCDPISGHTALYWYRQSLGQGPEFLIYFQGTGAADDSGLPNDRFFAVRPEGSVSTLKIQRTERGDSAVYLCASQKRTGHSPLHFGNGTRLTVT.

V usage is TRBV7-9 and J usage is TRBJ2-5; TRBD1 agrees at 7 bases. The V segment lost 5 bases and the J segment 6 bases; nucleotides outside the gene matches: 6. This CDR3 spans 13 amino acids. From germline, CDR1 is SEHNR and CDR2 FQNEAQ (reference sequence). The CDR3 here is CASSLSDRQTQYF. In DNA, the CDR3 is TGTGCCAGCAGCCTCTCGGACAGGCAGACCCAGTACTTC.

The chain employs TRBV20-1 and TRBJ1-2; D is unclear. Germline loops: CDR1 DFQATT, CDR2 SNEGSKA (reference sequence). The CDR3 spans 13 residues. The V end was cut by 6 bases, the J end by 7 bases, with 18 bases between. The CDR3 here is CSASYQKSGGYTF. The CDR3 DNA follows: TGCAGTGCGAGTTACCAAAAGTCGGGTGGCTACACCTTC.

This clone was seen just once. The rearrangement uses TRBV30 and TRBJ1-4; 7 nucleotides line up with TRBD1. V gave up 8 bases and J gave up 0 bases; unmatched junction bases: 12. Per germline, CDR1 GTSNPN and CDR2 SVGIG (reference sequence). The CDR3 is 16 residues long. The DNA for the CDR3 is TGTGCCGGGGATCCACAGGGGCATACAACTAATGAAAAACTGTTTTTT. This gives the protein CAGDPQGHTTNEKLFF.

The rearrangement joins TRBV4-2 to TRBJ2-3, with 10 bases lining up with TRBD2. V was clipped by 2 bases and J by 1 base; unmatched bases: 6. The V gene's germline CDR1 is LGHNA and CDR2 YNFKEQ. CDR3 size: 17 residues. CDR3 sequence (DNA): TGTGCCAGCAGCCAACTAGCGGGAGATTTGGGCACAGATACGCAGTATTTT. Protein: CASSQLAGDLGTDTQYF.

The chain carries TRBV2 and TRBJ1-3; unclear D gene. Germline-derived CDR1 and CDR2 are SNHLY and FYNNEI. V dropped 7 bases and J dropped 0 bases, with 7 bases sitting between them. The CDR3 extends over 13 amino acids. CDR3 sequence reads: CASMADSGNTIYF. The CDR3 region has the DNA TGTGCCAGCATGGCAGACTCTGGAAACACCATATATTTT.

This clone came up once. The chain joins TRBV5-1 to TRBJ2-3; 10 bases match TRBD2. V was pared by 4 bases and J by 2 bases, with 7 bases of the junction left unmatched. The germline CDR1 and CDR2 sequences are SGHRS and YFSETQ. The CDR3 consists of 16 residues. CDR3 sequence (DNA): TGCGCCAGCAGCCCTGGACTAGCGGAGACCACAGATACGCAGTATTTT. This encodes CASSPGLAETTDTQYF. Together with reference TRBV5-1 and TRBJ2-3, the CDR3 gives the full variable domain: KAGVTQTPRYLIKTRGQQVTLSCSPISGHRSVSWYQQTPGQGLQFLFEYFSETQRNKGNFPGRFSGRQFSNSRSEMNVSTLELGDSALYLCASSPGLAETTDTQYFGPGTRLTVL.

The gene calls are TRBV18 and TRBJ1-1; 7 bases map to TRBD1. CDR1 and CDR2 (germline): KGHSH, LQKENI. The CDR3 sequence is 14 residues long. With 3 bases clipped from V and 4 bases from J, the junction kept 5 bases outside the gene matches. CDR3 DNA: TGTGCCAGCTCACCGGACGCAGGGGGCACTGAAGCTTTCTTT. Its protein is CASSPDAGGTEAFF.

V usage is TRBV19 and J usage is TRBJ1-1, with D unresolved. This CDR3 contains 13 residues. Germline lookup yields CDR1 LNHDA and CDR2 SQIVND (reference sequence). V was clipped by 3 bases and J by 7 bases, with 12 bases between them. Here the CDR3 DNA reads TGTGCCAGTAGTATGGACCGGGAGTTTGAAGCTTTCTTT. Its protein product is CASSMDREFEAFF.

This clone came up a few times. V usage is TRBV6-6 and J usage is TRBJ2-5, with TRBD2 matching 13 bases. The CDR3 length is 24 residues. Germline loops: CDR1 MNHNY, CDR2 SVGAGI (reference sequence). Losses at the gene ends were 5 bases for V and 5 bases for J; bases not matched to a gene: 32. The DNA for the CDR3 is TGTGCCAGCAGTCGACCCCGTCTGGGCAGTTCTGAGACTAGCGGGAGGCCGGTCCGGGAGACCCAGTACTTC. As protein: CASSRPRLGSSETSGRPVRETQYF.

The chain links TRBV27 to TRBJ2-7; TRBD2 agrees at 7 bases. The CDR3 extends over 17 amino acids. With V trimmed by 5 bases and J by 3 bases, 16 bases remained unmatched. Looked up from germline, CDR1 is MNHEY and CDR2 is SMNVEV (reference sequence). In DNA, the CDR3 is TGTGCCAGCAGTCCCCTGAGCCTAGCGGAGGACGGCTACGAGCAGTACTTC. Translated: CASSPLSLAEDGYEQYF.

The V and J genes are TRBV5-1 and TRBJ2-1, with TRBD2 identical over 7 bases. The ends lost 4 bases at V and 8 bases at J; junction bases unmatched: 12. Germline V gives CDR1 SGHRS, CDR2 YFSETQ. CDR3 length: 15 amino acids. CDR3 in amino acids: CASSPGLVVVDEQFF. CDR3 bases: TGCGCCAGCAGCCCCGGACTAGTCGTGGTTGATGAGCAGTTCTTC. Supplemented by reference TRBV5-1 and TRBJ2-1, the full variable domain reads KAGVTQTPRYLIKTRGQQVTLSCSPISGHRSVSWYQQTPGQGLQFLFEYFSETQRNKGNFPGRFSGRQFSNSRSEMNVSTLELGDSALYLCASSPGLVVVDEQFFGPGTRLTVL.

The chain couples TRBV28 to TRBJ2-4; D possibly corresponds to TRBD2 (5 bases). The V and J ends lost 9 bases and 2 bases respectively, with 14 bases between them. This CDR3 comprises 14 residues. CDR1 MDHEN and CDR2 SYDVKM come from the germline V gene. The CDR3 reads CASHATGSKNIQYF. CDR3 DNA sequence: TGTGCCAGTCACGCAACGGGATCCAAAAACATTCAGTACTTC.

V usage is TRBV5-8 and J usage is TRBJ2-3; 13 nucleotides line up with TRBD2. Losses at the gene ends were 5 bases for V and 1 base for J; bases not matched to a gene: 13. Germline V gene lookup returns CDR1 SGHTS and CDR2 YDEGEE. The CDR3 length is 19 residues. The CDR3 DNA reads as TGTGCCAGCAGTTCCCCCGGGACTAGCGGGACCCTAGGCACAGATACGCAGTATTTT. Translating gives CASSSPGTSGTLGTDTQYF.

The chain combines TRBV7-2 with TRBJ2-7; 10 bases line up with TRBD1. Germline CDR1 SGHTA, CDR2 FQGNSA. J was trimmed by 7 bases and V by 4 bases; bases with no gene match: 10. The CDR3 totals 15 residues. The CDR3 region is CASSYRDRGYREQYF. Written as DNA, the CDR3 is TGTGCCAGCAGCTACCGGGACAGGGGCTATCGGGAGCAGTACTTC.

The J gene is TRBJ1-3, the V gene TRBV7-8, with D maybe TRBD1 (5 bases). Trimming removed 0 bases from V and 4 bases from J, with 7 bases in between. CDR3 length: 14 amino acids. Germline CDR1 is SGHVS and CDR2 is FQNEAQ. The CDR3: CASSLATEGNTIYF. CDR3 bases: TGTGCCAGCAGCTTAGCGACAGAAGGAAACACCATATATTTT.

CDR3 bases: TGTGCCAGCAGCTTAGAGGGGGGGGGACAAGAGACCCAGTACTTC. This gives the protein CASSLEGGGQETQYF. The rearrangement uses TRBV7-2 and TRBJ2-5; D perhaps matches TRBD2 (7 bases). Germline CDR1 is SGHTA and CDR2 is FQGNSA. This CDR3 comprises 15 residues. Trimming stripped 1 base from V and 2 bases from J, with 11 bases between. Based on the CDR3 plus reference TRBV7-2 and TRBJ2-5, the full variable domain is GAGVSQSPSNKVTEKGKDVELRCDPISGHTALYWYRQSLGQGLEFLIYFQGNSAPDKSGLPSDRFSAERTGGSVSTLTIQRTQQEDSAVYLCASSLEGGGQETQYFGPGTRLLVL.

The rearrangement joins TRBV18 to TRBJ1-5; D possibly corresponds to TRBD1 (5 bases). In germline, CDR1 is KGHSH, CDR2 LQKENI. This CDR3 comprises 15 residues. Between the trimmed V and J ends, which lost 1 base and 3 bases, there was a span of 10 bases. CDR3 bases: TGTGCCAGCTCACCACAAGGGGCGGTCAATCAGCCCCAGCATTTT. It codes for CASSPQGAVNQPQHF.

This chain links TRBV19 with TRBJ2-1, with D possibly matching TRBD1 (5 bases). V lost 8 bases, J lost 0 bases, and 11 bases lay in between. Per germline, CDR1 LNHDA and CDR2 SQIVND (reference sequence). The CDR3 covers 14 residues. The CDR3 spells CASSTVTSYNEQFF. CDR3 nucleotide sequence: TGTGCCAGTTCGACAGTTACCTCCTACAATGAGCAGTTCTTC.

This clone was counted between two and nine times. This chain links TRBV19 with TRBJ1-1, with 10 bases lining up with TRBD1. Germline assignment: CDR1 LNHDA and CDR2 SQIVND (reference sequence). CDR3 size: 19 residues. V was pared by 5 bases and J by 1 base, with 16 bases of the junction left unmatched. CDR3 sequence reads: CASSVWLSGTGEANTEAFF. Written as DNA, the CDR3 is TGTGCCAGTAGTGTTTGGCTGTCCGGGACAGGGGAGGCGAACACTGAAGCTTTCTTT.

The chain couples TRBV12-3 or TRBV12-4 to TRBJ2-2; the D is unclear. The CDR3 loop spans 12 amino acids. Trimming left V 8 bases short and J 5 bases short, with 9 bases between. CDR3 sequence reads: CASGRGTGELFF. As DNA, the CDR3 is TGTGCCAGCGGCCGAGGTACCGGGGAGCTGTTTTTT.